Reported below is one T cell receptor (beta chain). This sample was taken from a study of blood T cell repertoires in COVID-19. Across the whole study: COVID-19 samples from acute and convalescent phases originated in the United States, Italy and Spain. T cells, B-cell-depleted T cells, or PBMCs supplied cDNA or gDNA.

Germline values: CDR1 MGHRA, CDR2 YSYEKL. The length of the CDR3 is 13 residues. The V and J ends lost 0 bases and 5 bases respectively, with 7 bases between them. Participant age was roughly 18 to 95 years, and participants resided in 20 to 30 US areas. Original analysis: Estimation of nucleated cell counts relied on the amplification of reference gene primers. Data came from immunoSEQ multiplex PCR; TCRdb stores just in-frame clones and leaves some out. V and J calls and clone size follow that table, whereas D and trimming were derived from the DNA. Of approximately 300,000 clones in the sample, 92% are singletons; the top ten hold around a sixth.

This receptor was obtained from a woman aged 25 to 39 who had recovered from COVID-19. The chain recombines TRBV4-1 with TRBJ1-1; D is ambiguous. Sequencing was performed on PBMCs or T cells enriched from blood (not recorded which). As DNA, the CDR3 is TGCGCCAGCAGCCAAGATCTTCTAACTGAAGCTTTCTTT. Protein sequence: CASSQDLLTEAFF.